A single sample is the source of the 20 T cell receptor beta chains below, sequenced in a study of OX40 agonist ivuxolimab in advanced cancers. Produced via immunoSEQ multiplex PCR; TCRdb's table is partial and in-frame only. The table lists fewer than 70,000 clones, about 90% of them singletons. The sample was CD4+ or CD8+ T cells sorted from blood, taken in a trial of the OX40 agonist ivuxolimab. Source of these receptors: an adult with an advanced solid tumor such as melanoma, head and neck, liver or kidney cancer.

The chain recombines TRBV5-8 with TRBJ2-5; TRBD1 matches 7 bases. Germline trimming cut 0 bases from V and 4 bases from J; bases unmatched to any gene: 9. Germline CDR1 is SGHTS and CDR2 is YDEGEE. This CDR3 is built from 16 residues. The CDR3 reads CASSLGVSEGAETQYF. The DNA for the CDR3 is TGTGCCAGCAGCTTGGGGGTTAGCGAGGGGGCAGAGACCCAGTACTTC.

The V gene is TRBV9, the J gene TRBJ2-1, with D tentatively TRBD2 (5 bases). Germline V gene lookup returns CDR1 SGDLS and CDR2 YYNGEE. Trimming left V 3 bases short and J 4 bases short, with 14 bases between. The CDR3 is made up of 15 amino acids. DNA for the CDR3: TGTGCCAGCAGCGCCGAGGGTTCCCCTTACAATGAGCAGTTCTTC. It translates to CASSAEGSPYNEQFF.

J is TRBJ1-1 and V is TRBV7-9, with D perhaps TRBD1 (5 bases). V lost 2 bases, J lost 4 bases, and 17 bases lay in between. CDR3 length equals 16 residues. Germline loops: CDR1 SEHNR, CDR2 FQNEAQ (reference sequence). For the CDR3, the DNA is TGTGCCAGCAGCTTACTGGGGGAAAGCTATAGCACTGAAGCTTTCTTT. Its translation is CASSLLGESYSTEAFF.

The genes are TRBV13 and TRBJ1-1; 8 nucleotides agree with TRBD1. V was clipped by 5 bases and J by 7 bases; unmatched bases: 3. The CDR3 is made up of 12 amino acids. Per germline, CDR1 PRHDT and CDR2 FYEKMQ (reference sequence). Here the CDR3 reads CASSPTGGEAFF. The CDR3 DNA reads as TGTGCCAGCAGCCCTACAGGGGGTGAAGCTTTCTTT.

In its sample, this clone was seen once. This chain joins TRBV29-1 and TRBJ1-5, with a weak D call TRBD1 (6 bases). The V gene lost 5 bases and the J gene lost 0 bases, with 11 bases spanning the gap. CDR3 length: 14 residues. CDR1 is SQVTM, CDR2 ANQGSEA, per germline. As DNA, the CDR3 is TGCAGCGTTCTACAGGGTAATAGCAATCAGCCCCAGCATTTT. Encoded protein: CSVLQGNSNQPQHF.

The genes are TRBV5-4 and TRBJ2-5; tentatively, D is TRBD1 (6 bases). The germline CDR1 and CDR2 sequences are SGHNT and YYREEE (reference sequence). The CDR3 has 14 amino acids. Trimming left V 3 bases short and J 1 base short, with 10 bases between. CDR3 sequence (DNA): TGTGCCAGCAGCTATAGGACAGCCCAAGAGACCCAGTACTTC. This gives the protein CASSYRTAQETQYF.

The J gene is TRBJ1-5, the V gene TRBV6-5, with a possible D match to TRBD1 (5 bases). Germline values: CDR1 MNHEY, CDR2 SVGAGI. This CDR3 has 14 residues. V was cut by 2 bases and J by 7 bases, with 12 bases left in between. CDR3 region: CASSYGQGGQPQHF. The CDR3 coding sequence is TGTGCCAGCAGTTACGGGCAGGGAGGACAGCCCCAGCATTTT.

The rearrangement joins TRBV19 to TRBJ2-1; D possibly corresponds to TRBD2 (6 bases). This CDR3 region has 15 residues. Germline CDR1 LNHDA, CDR2 SQIVND (reference sequence). V shed 5 bases and J shed 8 bases, with 19 bases lying between them. In DNA form, the CDR3 reads TGTGCCAGTAGTGTCCTGGGACTCGCTTCCGATGAGCAGTTCTTC. The encoded protein is CASSVLGLASDEQFF.

In regard to this clone: Other DNA sequences within the sample encode an identical CDR3. J is TRBJ2-3 and V is TRBV5-4; 7 bases align to TRBD2. The CDR3 covers 15 residues. The V and J ends lost 0 bases and 0 bases, in that order; junction bases with no gene match: 1. CDR1 SGHNT and CDR2 YYREEE come from the germline V gene (reference sequence). The CDR3 coding sequence is TGTGCCAGCAGCTTGGGACTAGCCAGCACAGATACGCAGTATTTT. Encoded protein: CASSLGLASTDTQYF.

V is TRBV7-2 and J is TRBJ2-7; 15 bases match TRBD2. With V trimmed by 2 bases and J by 7 bases, 15 bases remained unmatched. Per the germline V gene, CDR1 is SGHTA and CDR2 is FQGNSA. CDR3 length equals 19 residues. The CDR3 region is CASSLSYGTSGRPSREQYF. The DNA for the CDR3 is TGTGCCAGCAGCTTAAGTTACGGGACTAGCGGGAGGCCCTCAAGGGAGCAGTACTTC.

This chain uses TRBV27 with TRBJ2-7; D remains unclear. CDR3 length: 14 residues. With 4 bases removed from V and 3 bases from J, the gap between germline ends came to 13 bases. Germline lookup yields CDR1 MNHEY and CDR2 SMNVEV (reference sequence). The chain's CDR3 is CASSSVGYFYEQYF. CDR3 coding DNA: TGTGCCAGCAGTTCGGTGGGTTATTTCTACGAGCAGTACTTC.

This chain uses TRBV2 with TRBJ2-4; tentatively, D is TRBD1 (5 bases). CDR3 length: 19 amino acids. The germline V gene has CDR1 SNHLY and CDR2 FYNNEI. V was clipped by 5 bases and J by 0 bases, with 23 bases between them. CDR3 sequence: CASSTAPRDSPLAKNIQYF. In DNA form, the CDR3 reads TGTGCCAGCAGTACAGCCCCCCGAGACAGTCCTCTAGCCAAAAACATTCAGTACTTC.

The rearrangement uses TRBV4-3 and TRBJ2-1; TRBD2 matches at 11 bases. This CDR3 comprises 17 residues. Germline-derived CDR1 and CDR2 are LGHNA and YSLEER. Unmatched junction bases numbered 5, after V lost 0 bases and J lost 4 bases. The CDR3 DNA follows: TGCGCCAGCAGCCAAGATGGCCTAGCGGGAGGTTACAATGAGCAGTTCTTC. Amino acids: CASSQDGLAGGYNEQFF.

This clone was detected once. The chain combines TRBV11-2 with TRBJ2-1; maybe TRBD1 (6 bases). The V end was cut by 4 bases, the J end by 0 bases, with 10 bases between. This CDR3 has 15 amino acids. CDR1 SGHAT and CDR2 FQNNGV come from the germline V gene. The CDR3: CASSYTGTSYNEQFF. The CDR3 region has the DNA TGTGCCAGCAGCTACACAGGGACCTCCTACAATGAGCAGTTCTTC.

This clone was counted only a few times. The V call is TRBV2, the J call TRBJ2-1; the D is unclear. Germline V gives CDR1 SNHLY, CDR2 FYNNEI. Trimming shortened V by 4 bases and J by 1 base, and 8 bases separated the two germline ends. The CDR3 extends over 14 amino acids. The CDR3 loop is CASSGPGSYNEQFF. CDR3 nucleotide sequence: TGTGCCAGCAGTGGGCCCGGTTCCTACAATGAGCAGTTCTTC.

V usage is TRBV28 and J usage is TRBJ1-6; 7 bases agree with TRBD1. The ends lost 4 bases at V and 4 bases at J; junction bases unmatched: 4. Germline V lookup: CDR1 MDHEN, CDR2 SYDVKM. The CDR3 covers 15 residues. The CDR3 loop reads CASSSPTGYNSPLHF. CDR3 DNA sequence: TGTGCCAGCAGTTCTCCGACAGGGTATAATTCACCCCTCCACTTT.

The V and J genes are TRBV4-1 and TRBJ2-7; 13 bases map to TRBD2. The J segment lost 3 bases and the V segment lost 4 bases, leaving 6 bases of the junction unmatched. The CDR3 length is 16 residues. The germline V gene encodes CDR1 MGHRA and CDR2 YSYEKL. CDR3 sequence reads: CASSPTSGRGRYEQYF. The CDR3 DNA is TGCGCCAGCAGCCCAACTAGCGGGAGGGGGCGCTACGAGCAGTACTTC.

The rearrangement uses TRBV9 and TRBJ2-1, with TRBD2 as a possible D gene (6 bases). V lost 4 bases and J 4 bases, leaving 21 bases between the germline ends. The CDR3 is 17 amino acids. The germline V gene encodes CDR1 SGDLS and CDR2 YYNGEE. The DNA of the CDR3 is TGTGCCAGCAGCACACTCCTCGGCGGGGCCCCATACAATGAGCAGTTCTTC. This codes for CASSTLLGGAPYNEQFF.

Remarks on this clone: The sample carries other DNA sequences with the same CDR3. The chain carries TRBV19 and TRBJ1-1; D unclear. Germline CDR1 reads LNHDA; CDR2 reads SQIVND (reference sequence). The CDR3 consists of 13 residues. The V end lost 2 bases, the J end lost 1 base, and 5 bases lay between the germline ends. The CDR3: CASSISENTEAFF. The CDR3 region has the DNA TGTGCCAGTAGTATAAGCGAGAACACTGAAGCTTTCTTT. The variable domain in full, with the rest retrieved from reference TRBV19 and TRBJ1-1, is DGGITQSPKYLFRKEGQNVTLSCEQNLNHDAMYWYRQDPGQGLRLIYYSQIVNDFQKGDIAEGYSVSREKKESFPLTVTSAQKNPTAFYLCASSISENTEAFFGQGTRLTVV.

The rearrangement uses TRBV10-3 and TRBJ2-2, with TRBD2 as a possible D gene (8 bases). V was pared by 4 bases and J by 5 bases, with 23 bases between. The CDR3 contains 18 residues. The germline V gene has CDR1 ENHRY and CDR2 SYGVKD. The DNA for the CDR3 is TGTGCCATCAGTGGGGACAGTTCCGGGACTAGGCTTACCGGGGAGCTGTTTTTT. It codes for CAISGDSSGTRLTGELFF.